A selection of T cell receptor beta chains follows, all from one sample in a study of blood T cell repertoires in COVID-19. Profiling relied on immunoSEQ multiplex PCR, and the TCRdb table lists in-frame clones only, not all of them. The data show fewer than 250,000 clones, around 81% seen once. The sample consisted of PBMCs or T cells enriched from blood (not recorded which). These receptors all stem from a woman between 45 and 65 years old with acute COVID-19. Each CDR3 is given with its conserved first and last residue. A D gene is named only where the DNA matches it firmly. The size of a clone is reported for some rows only, either as once, few or many, or as a class for expanded clones.

d_call: TRBD1
clone_size: once
v_call: TRBV29-1
j_call: TRBJ1-3
cdr3_aa: CSVPGTGASGGNTIYF
cdr3_nt: TGCAGCGTCCCAGGGACAGGCGCCTCGGGGGGAAACACCATATATTTT

d_call: -
clone_size: -
v_call: TRBV19
j_call: TRBJ1-5
cdr3_aa: CASSYSGISNNQPQHF
cdr3_nt: TGTGCCAGTAGCTATTCCGGGATCTCAAATAATCAGCCCCAGCATTTT

d_call: TRBD2
clone_size: -
v_call: TRBV19
j_call: TRBJ2-7
cdr3_aa: CASSMGTSGKPRWAYEQYF
cdr3_nt: TGTGCCAGTAGTATGGGAACTAGCGGGAAACCCAGGTGGGCCTACGAGCAGTACTTC

d_call: -
clone_size: -
v_call: TRBV27
j_call: TRBJ2-7
cdr3_aa: CASSSSSYEQYF
cdr3_nt: TGTGCCAGCAGTTCCAGCTCCTACGAGCAGTACTTC

d_call: TRBD2
clone_size: -
v_call: TRBV24-1
j_call: TRBJ2-7
cdr3_aa: CATSDSRAGDALPYEQYF
cdr3_nt: TGTGCCACCAGTGATTCTAGGGCGGGAGACGCACTACCCTACGAGCAGTACTTC

d_call: TRBD2
clone_size: few
v_call: TRBV2
j_call: TRBJ2-3
cdr3_aa: CASSTSGRTDTQYF
cdr3_nt: TGTGCCAGCAGCACTAGCGGGAGGACAGATACGCAGTATTTT

d_call: -
clone_size: -
v_call: TRBV3-1/TRBV3-2
j_call: TRBJ1-1
cdr3_aa: CASSQSGTEAFF
cdr3_nt: TGTGCCAGCAGCCAGTCGGGAACTGAAGCTTTCTTT

d_call: TRBD1
clone_size: -
v_call: TRBV14
j_call: TRBJ1-4
cdr3_aa: CASSPGQLITNEKLFF
cdr3_nt: TGTGCCAGCAGCCCGGGACAGTTAATCACTAATGAAAAACTGTTTTTT

d_call: TRBD1
clone_size: -
v_call: TRBV4-3
j_call: TRBJ2-7
cdr3_aa: CASSPGGQGAYEQYF
cdr3_nt: TGCGCCAGCAGCCCTGGCGGACAGGGGGCCTACGAGCAGTACTTC

d_call: TRBD1
clone_size: -
v_call: TRBV7-9
j_call: TRBJ1-3
cdr3_aa: CASSPSAHRGGIYF
cdr3_nt: TGTGCCAGCAGTCCATCGGCTCACAGGGGAGGCATATATTTT

d_call: -
clone_size: -
v_call: TRBV24-1
j_call: TRBJ1-2
cdr3_aa: CATSDFGHRYTF
cdr3_nt: TGTGCCACCAGTGATTTCGGACACCGCTACACCTTC

d_call: -
clone_size: once
v_call: TRBV6-6
j_call: TRBJ2-2
cdr3_aa: CASSYTTGELFF
cdr3_nt: TGTGCCAGCAGTTACACTACCGGGGAGCTGTTTTTT

d_call: -
clone_size: -
v_call: TRBV7-6
j_call: TRBJ2-7
cdr3_aa: CASSSQTGLNYEQYF
cdr3_nt: TGTGCCAGCAGCTCCCAGACAGGATTGAACTACGAGCAGTACTTC

d_call: TRBD2
clone_size: -
v_call: TRBV6-2/TRBV6-3
j_call: TRBJ2-1
cdr3_aa: CASSYSTSGGLRDEQFF
cdr3_nt: TGTGCCAGCAGTTACTCGACTAGCGGGGGTCTTAGGGATGAGCAGTTCTTC

d_call: -
clone_size: -
v_call: TRBV7-2
j_call: TRBJ1-6
cdr3_aa: CASSLPGHLNSPLHF
cdr3_nt: TGTGCCAGCAGCCTCCCGGGACACTTAAATTCACCCCTCCACTTT

d_call: -
clone_size: few
v_call: TRBV5-6
j_call: TRBJ2-5
cdr3_aa: CASSLFLAGTQETQYF
cdr3_nt: TGTGCCAGCAGCTTGTTTCTTGCGGGGACCCAAGAGACCCAGTACTTC

d_call: -
clone_size: once
v_call: TRBV7-6
j_call: TRBJ2-5
cdr3_aa: CASSLEKGSFALAKETQYF
cdr3_nt: TGTGCCAGCAGCTTAGAGAAGGGGTCTTTCGCCCTTGCAAAAGAGACCCAGTACTTC